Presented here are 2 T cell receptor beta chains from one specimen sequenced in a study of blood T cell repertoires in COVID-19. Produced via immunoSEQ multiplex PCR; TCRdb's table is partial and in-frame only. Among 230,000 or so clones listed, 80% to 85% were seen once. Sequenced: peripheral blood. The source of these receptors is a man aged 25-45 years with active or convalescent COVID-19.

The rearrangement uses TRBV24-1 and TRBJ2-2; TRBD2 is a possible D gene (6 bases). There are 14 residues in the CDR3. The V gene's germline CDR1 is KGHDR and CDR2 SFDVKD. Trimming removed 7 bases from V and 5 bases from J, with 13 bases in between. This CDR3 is CATRARGGTGELFF. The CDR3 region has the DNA TGTGCCACCAGGGCCCGGGGAGGTACCGGGGAGCTGTTTTTT.

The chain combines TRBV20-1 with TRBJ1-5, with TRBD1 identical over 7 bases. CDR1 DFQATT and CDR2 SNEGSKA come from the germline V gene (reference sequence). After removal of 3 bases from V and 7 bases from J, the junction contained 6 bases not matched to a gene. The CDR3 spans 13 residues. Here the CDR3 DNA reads TGCAGTGCTAGTTCAGGGGGTAGGCAGCCCCAGCATTTT. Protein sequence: CSASSGGRQPQHF.